This TCR beta chain was captured by sequencing in a study of blood T cells in healthy people across ages. A second PCR, run for roughly 7 to 11 cycles, used a sample-barcoded 5' primer plus a J-beta primer mix. TCRdb redid the calling of the 5' RACE reads with MiXCR, one entry per CDR3 protein. The table has around 800,000 distinct CDR3 sequences, 20% to 30% seen once. Trimming stripped 0 bases from V and 6 bases from J, with 12 bases between. This CDR3 is built from 15 residues. Germline CDR1 and CDR2: MNHEY and SVGEGT. Isolating PBMCs gave at least 6.5 million of these cells per sample. The data also belong to a second study, concerning T cells of mothers and their children. Per that paper: Three healthy Caucasian mothers, along with their six children, were the donors. Both sample barcodes and 2-4 random nucleotides came from the M1S primer of the second PCR.

The chain links TRBV6-2 or TRBV6-3 to TRBJ2-1; tentatively, D is TRBD1 (5 bases). The sequence came from a boy aged 5 to 17 in good health. Sequenced sample: blood. For the CDR3, the DNA is TGTGCCAGCAGTTACTCGGGGCCCCCTGGCAATGAGCAGTTCTTC. It specifies CASSYSGPPGNEQFF.